This is a list of T cell receptor beta chains from one sample in a study of identical twins. MiXCR, run by TCRdb on the 5' RACE reads, gives a single entry per CDR3 protein. The sample holds over 500,000 distinct CDR3 sequences; 20% to 25% are singletons and the top ten take approximately 0.95%. The same sample was also studied in work on T cells expressing NK-cell markers.

The source material was CD4+ T cells sorted from blood. The source of these receptors is a woman aged 18-35 years in good health. Each CDR3 is given with its conserved first and last residue. A D gene is named only where the DNA matches it firmly. Clone size is stated in some rows and not others, as once, few, many or a class when expanded.

TRBV7-6	.	.	TRBJ2-1	TGTGCCAGCAGCTTATTCGGACAAAGCTCCTACAATGAGCAGTTCTTC	CASSLFGQSSYNEQFF
TRBV20-1	.	.	TRBJ2-7	TGCAGTGCTAGTTTCCGGGCCGTTAGCGACGAGCAGTACTTC	CSASFRAVSDEQYF
TRBV20-1	.	.	TRBJ2-2	TGCAGTGCCAGGACAGTGGCCGGGGAGCTGTTTTTT	CSARTVAGELFF
TRBV20-1	few	.	TRBJ2-7	TGCAGTGCTAGAGATCCTAGGGGGTCCTACGAGCAGTACTTC	CSARDPRGSYEQYF
TRBV6-5	few	TRBD2	TRBJ2-1	TGTGCCAGCAGTTACCGGTTAACTAGCGGGTTTGACAATGAGCAGTTCTTC	CASSYRLTSGFDNEQFF
TRBV4-1	.	TRBD1	TRBJ2-5	TGCGCCAGCAGCCAAGGACAGGGCGGCCAAGAGACCCAGTACTTC	CASSQGQGGQETQYF
TRBV10-3	.	.	TRBJ2-3	TGTGCCGTGAAACCGACTAGTTCAGATACGCAGTATTTT	CAVKPTSSDTQYF
TRBV15	few	.	TRBJ1-1	TGTAGCTCCGCGTACCGATTAAGAACTGAAGCTTTCTTT	CSSAYRLRTEAFF
TRBV4-1	few	TRBD1	TRBJ2-4	TGCGCCAGCAGCCAAGAGGACAGGGTGAACATTCAGTACTTC	CASSQEDRVNIQYF
TRBV5-5	many	.	TRBJ2-2	TGTGCCAGCAGCTTGGAGTGGGGGCCTTTGGGGGAGCTGTTTTTT	CASSLEWGPLGELFF
TRBV20-1	once	TRBD1	TRBJ2-3	TGCAGTGCTAGCCCCGGACAGGCTTTTTGGGATACGCAGTATTTT	CSASPGQAFWDTQYF
TRBV10-3	many	.	TRBJ1-2	TGTGCCATCTCGGGACATTCCCTGGACTATGGCTACACCTTC	CAISGHSLDYGYTF
TRBV5-1	few	.	TRBJ2-5	TGCGCCAGCAGCTTGTTGGGGGTTGCGGAGACCCAGTACTTC	CASSLLGVAETQYF
TRBV20-1	few	.	TRBJ1-1	TGCAGTGCTGGGGGGGGGAGGACGGGTAACACTGAAGCTTTCTTT	CSAGGGRTGNTEAFF